These 5 T cell receptor beta chains were all obtained from the same sample, sequenced in a study of CD8+ T cells in alopecia areata. cDNA reverse transcribed from extracted RNA served as the sequencing template. Profiling relied on immunoSEQ multiplex PCR, and the TCRdb table lists in-frame clones only, not all of them. The sample yields around 200,000 clones, 63% seen once. The sequencing here drew on CD4+ T cells sorted from blood, taken at week 0. Every receptor here comes from a human donor with alopecia areata.

This clone was picked up one time. The rearrangement uses TRBV14 and TRBJ2-2; D gene ambiguous. V lost 0 bases, J lost 7 bases, and 6 bases lay in between. This CDR3 has 13 amino acids. Germline V gene sequence: CDR1 SGHDN, CDR2 FVKESK. CDR3 sequence (DNA): TGTGCCAGCAGCCAAGATCAACGCGGGGAGCTGTTTTTT. The encoded protein is CASSQDQRGELFF.

The chain has TRBV30 and TRBJ1-5; D gene unclear. The germline CDR1 and CDR2 sequences are GTSNPN and SVGIG (reference sequence). The CDR3 totals 12 residues. With 0 bases removed from V and 4 bases from J, the gap between germline ends came to 4 bases. The CDR3 coding sequence is TGTGCCTGGAGTGTAAAAAATCAGCCCCAGCATTTT. It is translated as CAWSVKNQPQHF. Based on the CDR3 plus reference TRBV30 and TRBJ1-5, the full variable domain is SQTIHQWPATLVQPVGSPLSLECTVEGTSNPNLYWYRQAAGRGLQLLFYSVGIGQISSEVPQNLSASRPQDRQFILSSKKLLLSDSGFYLCAWSVKNQPQHFGDGTRLSIL.

This rearrangement joins TRBV15 to TRBJ1-2; D unresolved. The CDR3 consists of 15 residues. CDR1 is LNHNV, CDR2 YYDKDF, per germline (reference sequence). V shed 1 base and J shed 4 bases, with 13 bases lying between them. The CDR3 protein is CATSRVRTATYGYTF. CDR3 DNA: TGTGCCACCAGCAGAGTGAGAACAGCCACCTATGGCTACACCTTC.

A few counts support this clone. The V call is TRBV5-1, the J call TRBJ1-1; D unclear. The CDR3 totals 14 residues. V was pared by 0 bases and J by 3 bases, with 9 bases between. Germline CDR1 is SGHRS and CDR2 is YFSETQ. The CDR3 region has the DNA TGCGCCAGCAGCTTGGATTCGCCCGACACTGAAGCTTTCTTT. The encoded protein is CASSLDSPDTEAFF.

This chain uses TRBV29-1 with TRBJ2-4, with a tentative D call TRBD1 (5 bases). Trimming left V 3 bases short and J 0 bases short, with 6 bases between. CDR3 length: 13 residues. Germline CDR1 is SQVTM and CDR2 is ANQGSEA. The CDR3 nucleotides read TGCAGCGTTGAGACAGTAGCCAAAAACATTCAGTACTTC. Encoded protein: CSVETVAKNIQYF.